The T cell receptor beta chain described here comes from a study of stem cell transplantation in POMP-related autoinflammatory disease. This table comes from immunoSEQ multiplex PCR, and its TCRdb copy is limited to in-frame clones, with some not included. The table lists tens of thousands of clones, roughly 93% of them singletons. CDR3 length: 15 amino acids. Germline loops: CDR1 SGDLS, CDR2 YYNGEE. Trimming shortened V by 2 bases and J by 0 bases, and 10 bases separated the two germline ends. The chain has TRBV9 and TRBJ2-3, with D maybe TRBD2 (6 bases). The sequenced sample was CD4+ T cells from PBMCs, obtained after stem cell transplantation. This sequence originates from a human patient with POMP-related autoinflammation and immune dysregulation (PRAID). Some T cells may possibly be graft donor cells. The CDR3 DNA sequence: TGTGCCAGCAGCGTTAGCGGTTCTAGCACAGATACGCAGTATTTT. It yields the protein CASSVSGSSTDTQYF.